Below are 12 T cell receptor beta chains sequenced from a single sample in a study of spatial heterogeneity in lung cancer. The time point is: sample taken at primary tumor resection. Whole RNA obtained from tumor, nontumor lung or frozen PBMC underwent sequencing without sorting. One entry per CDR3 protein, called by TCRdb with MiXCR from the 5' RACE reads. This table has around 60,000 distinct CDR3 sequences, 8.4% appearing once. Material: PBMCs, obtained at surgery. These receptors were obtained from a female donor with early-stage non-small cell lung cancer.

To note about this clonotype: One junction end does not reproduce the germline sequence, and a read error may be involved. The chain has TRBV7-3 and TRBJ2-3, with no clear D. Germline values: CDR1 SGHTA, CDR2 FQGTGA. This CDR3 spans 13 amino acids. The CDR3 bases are TGTGCCGGCAGCTCCCCTTCTGTAGATACGCAGTATTTT. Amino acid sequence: CAGSSPSVDTQYF.

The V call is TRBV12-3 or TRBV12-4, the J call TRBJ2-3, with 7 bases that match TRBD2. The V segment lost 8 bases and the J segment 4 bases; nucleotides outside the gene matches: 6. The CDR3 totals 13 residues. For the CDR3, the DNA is TGTGCCAGCTCCCTCGCGGGAGCAGATACGCAGTATTTT. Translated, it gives CASSLAGADTQYF.

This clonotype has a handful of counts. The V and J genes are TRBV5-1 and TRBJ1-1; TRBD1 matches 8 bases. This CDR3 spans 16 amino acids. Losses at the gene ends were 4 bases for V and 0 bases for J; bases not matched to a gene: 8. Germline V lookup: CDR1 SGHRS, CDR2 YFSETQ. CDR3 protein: CASSLLGQGVNTEAFF. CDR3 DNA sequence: TGCGCCAGCAGCCTACTAGGACAGGGCGTGAACACTGAAGCTTTCTTT. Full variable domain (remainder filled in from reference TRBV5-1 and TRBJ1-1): KAGVTQTPRYLIKTRGQQVTLSCSPISGHRSVSWYQQTPGQGLQFLFEYFSETQRNKGNFPGRFSGRQFSNSRSEMNVSTLELGDSALYLCASSLLGQGVNTEAFFGQGTRLTVV.

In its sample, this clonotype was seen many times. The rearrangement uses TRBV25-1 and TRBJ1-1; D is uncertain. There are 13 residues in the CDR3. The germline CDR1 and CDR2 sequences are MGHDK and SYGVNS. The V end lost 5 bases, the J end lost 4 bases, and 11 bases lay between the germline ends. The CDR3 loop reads CASSRALRTEAFF. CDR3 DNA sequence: TGTGCCAGCAGTCGGGCCCTCCGCACTGAAGCTTTCTTT.

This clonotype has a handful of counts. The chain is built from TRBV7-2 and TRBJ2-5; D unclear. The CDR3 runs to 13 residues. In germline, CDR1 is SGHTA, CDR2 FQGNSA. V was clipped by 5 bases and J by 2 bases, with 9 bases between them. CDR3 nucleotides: TGTGCCAGCAGCCTGAACATGCAAGAGACCCAGTACTTC. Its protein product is CASSLNMQETQYF.

CDR3 nucleotide sequence: TGTGCCAGCTACAGCGGGGACGTGAGGAGCAATCAGCCCCAGCATTTT. Amino acids: CASYSGDVRSNQPQHF. The chain couples TRBV28 to TRBJ1-5; maybe TRBD1 (5 bases). Germline assignment: CDR1 MDHEN and CDR2 SYDVKM. The CDR3 runs 16 residues. V was pared by 8 bases and J by 1 base, with 18 bases between. Full variable domain (outside the CDR3, taken from reference TRBV28 and TRBJ1-5): DVKVTQSSRYLVKRTGEKVFLECVQDMDHENMFWYRQDPGLGLRLIYFSYDVKMKEKGDIPEGYSVSREKKERFSLILESASTNQTSMYLCASYSGDVRSNQPQHFGDGTRLSIL.

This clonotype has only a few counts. The CDR3 protein is CASSPDRTISYEQYF. The CDR3 DNA follows: TGTGCCAGCAGCCCCGACAGGACCATCTCCTACGAGCAGTACTTC. This chain joins TRBV7-9 and TRBJ2-7; weak D call: TRBD1 (6 bases). CDR3 length: 15 residues. V lost 5 bases and J lost 0, with 14 bases in between. The V gene's germline CDR1 is SEHNR and CDR2 FQNEAQ (reference sequence). Complete variable domain (other parts from reference TRBV7-9 and TRBJ2-7): DTGVSQNPRHKITKRGQNVTFRCDPISEHNRLYWYRQTLGQGPEFLTYFQNEAQLEKSRLLSDRFSAERPKGSFSTLEIQRTEQGDSAMYLCASSPDRTISYEQYFGPGTRLTVT.

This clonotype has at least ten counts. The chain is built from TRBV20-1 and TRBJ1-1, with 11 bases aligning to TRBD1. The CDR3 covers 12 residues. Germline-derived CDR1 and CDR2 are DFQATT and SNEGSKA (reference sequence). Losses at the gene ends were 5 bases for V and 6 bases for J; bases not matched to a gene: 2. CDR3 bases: TGCAGTGCTGGACAGGGGGCGGCTGAAGCTTTCTTT. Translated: CSAGQGAAEAFF.

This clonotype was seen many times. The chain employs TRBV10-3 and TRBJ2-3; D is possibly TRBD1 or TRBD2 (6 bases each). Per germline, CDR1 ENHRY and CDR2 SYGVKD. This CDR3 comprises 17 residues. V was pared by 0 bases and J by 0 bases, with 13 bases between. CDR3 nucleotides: TGTGCCATCAGTGAGTCGGGGGGCCTGGACAGCACAGATACGCAGTATTTT. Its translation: CAISESGGLDSTDTQYF.

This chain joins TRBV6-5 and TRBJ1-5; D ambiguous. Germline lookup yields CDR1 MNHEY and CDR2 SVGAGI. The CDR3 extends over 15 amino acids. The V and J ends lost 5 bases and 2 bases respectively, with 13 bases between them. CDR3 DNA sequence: TGTGCCAGCAGTCTCGGGAGGGATGGCAATCAGCCCCAGCATTTT. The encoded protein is CASSLGRDGNQPQHF.

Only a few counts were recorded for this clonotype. The CDR3 nucleotides are TGTGCCACCAGCCGAGCCGCTAGCCCCGGGGAGCTGTTTTTT. Translation: CATSRAASPGELFF. The gene calls are TRBV15 and TRBJ2-2; tentative D call: TRBD2 (5 bases). The CDR3 is made up of 14 amino acids. Germline CDR1 is LNHNV and CDR2 is YYDKDF (reference sequence). Trimming cost V 5 bases and J 6 bases, with 13 bases left between them.

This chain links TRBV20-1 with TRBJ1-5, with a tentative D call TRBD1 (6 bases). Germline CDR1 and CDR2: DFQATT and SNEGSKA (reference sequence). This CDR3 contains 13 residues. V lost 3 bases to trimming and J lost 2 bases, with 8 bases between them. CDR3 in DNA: TGCAGTGCTAGTTCAGGGGGCAATCAGCCCCAGCATTTT. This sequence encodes CSASSGGNQPQHF.